Presented here are 20 T cell receptor beta chains from one specimen sequenced in a study of Graves' ophthalmopathy and Graves' hyperthyroidism. Amplifying from RNA transcripts, the study obtained TCR beta CDR3 regions. HTBI primers served in a first-round RT-PCR, which a second-round multiplex PCR followed. TCRdb re-called the multiplex PCR reads through MiXCR, storing one row per CDR3 protein. The repertoire holds about 370,000 distinct CDR3 sequences, with roughly 15% as singletons. The sequencing input was peripheral blood. These receptors all stem from an adult woman with stable Graves' hyperthyroidism.

This clonotype was counted at least ten times. This chain connects TRBV6-2 or TRBV6-3 to TRBJ1-2; TRBD1 matches at 8 bases. The junction had 6 bases not matched to a gene; V was cut back by 0 bases and J by 3 bases. Germline V CDR1 and CDR2: MNHEY, SVGEGT. The CDR3 has 16 amino acids. DNA of the CDR3: TGTGCCAGCAGTTACTCGGCAGAGGACAGGGACTATGGCTACACCTTC. Protein product: CASSYSAEDRDYGYTF.

The sample holds many counts of this clonotype. The CDR3 loop reads CASSGGDRNTEAFF. The CDR3 DNA sequence: TGTGCCAGCAGCGGGGGGGACAGGAACACTGAAGCTTTCTTT. The chain uses TRBV9 and TRBJ1-1, with TRBD1 identical over 7 bases. CDR3 length: 14 residues. V lost 3 bases to trimming and J lost 1 base; unmatched junction nucleotides: 3. Per the germline V gene, CDR1 is SGDLS and CDR2 is YYNGEE.

This clonotype was detected many times. This rearrangement joins TRBV24-1 to TRBJ1-1; 9 nucleotides line up with TRBD1. This CDR3 is 16 amino acids long. Per germline, CDR1 KGHDR and CDR2 SFDVKD. V gave up 4 bases and J gave up 2 bases; unmatched junction bases: 7. CDR3 sequence: CATSDNHTGGNTEAFF. CDR3 nucleotides: TGTGCCACCAGTGACAACCATACAGGGGGCAACACTGAAGCTTTCTTT.

This clonotype came up many times. This chain uses TRBV6-1 with TRBJ2-7; 7 nucleotides line up with TRBD2. Germline CDR1 is MNHNS and CDR2 is SASEGT. This CDR3 contains 15 residues. The junction had 11 bases not matched to a gene; V was cut back by 2 bases and J by 7 bases. The CDR3 loop reads CASSEMSGGYWEQYF. DNA for the CDR3: TGTGCCAGCAGTGAAATGTCGGGAGGTTATTGGGAGCAGTACTTC.

This clonotype was seen ten or more times. This chain joins TRBV7-6 and TRBJ2-7; 8 bases line up with TRBD1. Germline assignment: CDR1 SGHVS and CDR2 FNYEAQ. The CDR3 consists of 14 residues. V lost 5 bases to trimming and J lost 5 bases; unmatched junction nucleotides: 8. CDR3 bases: TGTGCCAGCAGCCCAAGACAGGGGATAAACGAGCAGTACTTC. Translating gives CASSPRQGINEQYF.

In this sample, this clonotype turned up many times. The chain combines TRBV28 with TRBJ2-5; 12 nucleotides align to TRBD2. The V and J ends lost 4 bases and 5 bases, in that order; junction bases with no gene match: 14. CDR1 and CDR2 (germline): MDHEN, SYDVKM. This CDR3 spans 18 amino acids. The DNA of the CDR3 is TGTGCCAGCAGTTACCTACGGGCTAGCGGGGGGGGAGTGGAGACCCAGTACTTC. The encoded protein is CASSYLRASGGGVETQYF.

The rearrangement joins TRBV6-1 to TRBJ1-2; 8 nucleotides agree with TRBD1. The J segment lost 4 bases and the V segment lost 6 bases, leaving 10 bases of the junction unmatched. This CDR3 has 15 amino acids. Per germline, CDR1 MNHNS and CDR2 SASEGT. CDR3 coding DNA: TGTGCCAGCAGCGCCGTGGACAGGGTGGGCTATGGCTACACCTTC. It is translated as CASSAVDRVGYGYTF.

This clonotype came up many times. The chain links TRBV5-1 to TRBJ2-5; D call uncertain. The CDR3 runs to 15 residues. Trimming removed 4 bases from V and 0 bases from J, with 13 bases in between. CDR1 and CDR2 from the germline V gene are SGHRS and YFSETQ. The CDR3 is CASSIAFNNQETQYF. CDR3 coding DNA: TGCGCCAGCAGCATTGCATTTAACAACCAAGAGACCCAGTACTTC.

The table lists this clonotype with many counts. The chain uses TRBV12-3 or TRBV12-4 and TRBJ1-2, with 9 bases lining up with TRBD1. The CDR3 runs 15 residues. The junction had 6 bases not matched to a gene; V was cut back by 3 bases and J by 4 bases. CDR3 protein: CASSFYRGRIYGYTF. The CDR3 DNA sequence: TGTGCCAGCAGTTTTTACAGGGGGCGTATCTATGGCTACACCTTC.

This clonotype was seen ten or more times. J is TRBJ1-1 and V is TRBV28; D possibly corresponds to TRBD1 (6 bases). The CDR3 is 12 residues long. With 3 bases removed from V and 12 bases from J, the gap between germline ends came to 14 bases. Germline loops: CDR1 MDHEN, CDR2 SYDVKM. CDR3 nucleotide sequence: TGTGCCAGCAGTTTCGCACAGGGTAAGACTTTCTTT. Its translation is CASSFAQGKTFF.

There are many counts of this clonotype. The genes are TRBV5-1 and TRBJ2-7; 7 bases are shared with TRBD1. Germline CDR1 is SGHRS and CDR2 is YFSETQ. Trimming took 4 bases from V and 2 from J; bases not matched to a gene: 12. The CDR3 has 16 residues. Here the CDR3 reads CASSALTGVATYEQYF. The CDR3 bases are TGCGCCAGCAGCGCACTTACAGGGGTAGCCACCTACGAGCAGTACTTC.

The sample holds many counts of this clonotype. The chain links TRBV7-2 to TRBJ2-7, with TRBD1 matching 7 bases. The CDR3 sequence is 16 residues long. From germline, CDR1 is SGHTA and CDR2 FQGNSA. J was trimmed by 3 bases and V by 0 bases; bases with no gene match: 8. The DNA for the CDR3 is TGTGCCAGCAGCTTAGCAGGGACAGATTACTACTACGAGCAGTACTTC. Translation gives CASSLAGTDYYYEQYF. Looking up the rest from reference TRBV7-2 and TRBJ2-7 gives the full variable domain: GAGVSQSPSNKVTEKGKDVELRCDPISGHTALYWYRQSLGQGLEFLIYFQGNSAPDKSGLPSDRFSAERTGGSVSTLTIQRTQQEDSAVYLCASSLAGTDYYYEQYFGPGTRLTVT.

This clonotype was found many times. The rearrangement links TRBV7-2 to TRBJ2-2, with TRBD2 identical over 7 bases. The trim removed 4 bases at V and 7 bases at J, leaving 6 bases unmatched. Germline V CDR1 and CDR2: SGHTA, FQGNSA. The CDR3 loop spans 14 amino acids. The CDR3 nucleotides are TGTGCCAGCAGCTGGGCGGGAGTTAACGGGGAGCTGTTTTTT. Protein product: CASSWAGVNGELFF.

This clonotype was detected ten times or more. The chain carries TRBV20-1 and TRBJ1-5; 7 positions match TRBD1. Germline CDR1 is DFQATT and CDR2 is SNEGSKA (reference sequence). V lost 1 base, J lost 1 base, and 4 bases stayed unmatched. This CDR3 has 15 amino acids. The CDR3 bases are TGCAGTGCTAGAGTTCAGGGGGGGAGCAATCAGCCCCAGCATTTT. Translated: CSARVQGGSNQPQHF.

Only one count was recorded for this clonotype. CDR3 amino acids: CASRGTGAQETQYF. Here the CDR3 DNA reads TGTGCCAGCAGGGGGACAGGGGCCCAAGAGACCCAGTACTTC. The chain combines TRBV12-3 or TRBV12-4 with TRBJ2-5, with 10 nucleotides matching TRBD1. V gave up 6 bases and J gave up 1 base; unmatched junction bases: 2. The CDR3 runs to 14 residues.

In its sample, this clonotype was seen many times. J is TRBJ2-5 and V is TRBV9; 9 positions agree with TRBD2. The CDR3 is 17 residues long. J was trimmed by 5 bases and V by 3 bases; bases with no gene match: 14. The germline gives CDR1 SGDLS, CDR2 YYNGEE. CDR3 sequence (DNA): TGTGCCAGCAGCGGTAGAGGGGGGCGGGAGGGCCCGGAGACCCAGTACTTC. Translation gives CASSGRGGREGPETQYF.

Ten or more counts support this clonotype. The J gene is TRBJ2-5, the V gene TRBV7-9; D is undetermined. Germline-derived CDR1 and CDR2 are SEHNR and FQNEAQ (reference sequence). The CDR3 runs to 13 residues. The V and J ends lost 4 bases and 2 bases respectively, with 8 bases between them. CDR3 loop: CASSSLLQETQYF. As DNA, the CDR3 is TGTGCCAGCAGCTCCTTATTACAAGAGACCCAGTACTTC. Looking up the rest from reference TRBV7-9 and TRBJ2-5 gives the full variable domain: DTGVSQNPRHKITKRGQNVTFRCDPISEHNRLYWYRQTLGQGPEFLTYFQNEAQLEKSRLLSDRFSAERPKGSFSTLEIQRTEQGDSAMYLCASSSLLQETQYFGPGTRLLVL.

There are a few counts of this clonotype. The chain is built from TRBV27 and TRBJ1-2; 8 bases align to TRBD1. V gave up 8 bases and J gave up 4 bases; unmatched junction bases: 3. Germline CDR1 MNHEY, CDR2 SMNVEV (reference sequence). The CDR3 is 12 amino acids. The CDR3 nucleotides are TGTGCCAGCCACGGACAGGGCTATGGCTACACCTTC. Its protein product is CASHGQGYGYTF.

There are many counts of this clonotype. The genes are TRBV5-1 and TRBJ2-7; TRBD2 agrees at 13 bases. CDR1 is SGHRS and CDR2 is YFSETQ in the germline V gene. The CDR3 is made up of 14 amino acids. Trimming removed 5 bases from V and 7 bases from J; junction bases left unmatched: 6. Here the CDR3 DNA reads TGCGCCAGCAGAGGACTAGCGGGGGTTGGGGAGCAGTACTTC. Protein product: CASRGLAGVGEQYF.

The sample holds many counts of this clonotype. The rearrangement links TRBV7-8 to TRBJ2-7; TRBD2 matches 8 bases. V was pared by 4 bases and J by 4 bases, with 9 bases of the junction left unmatched. The CDR3 runs to 15 residues. The germline CDR1 and CDR2 sequences are SGHVS and FQNEAQ. CDR3 sequence (DNA): TGTGCCAGCAGCTCCCGAGCGGGAGCAAGTTACGAGCAGTACTTC. Amino acids: CASSSRAGASYEQYF.